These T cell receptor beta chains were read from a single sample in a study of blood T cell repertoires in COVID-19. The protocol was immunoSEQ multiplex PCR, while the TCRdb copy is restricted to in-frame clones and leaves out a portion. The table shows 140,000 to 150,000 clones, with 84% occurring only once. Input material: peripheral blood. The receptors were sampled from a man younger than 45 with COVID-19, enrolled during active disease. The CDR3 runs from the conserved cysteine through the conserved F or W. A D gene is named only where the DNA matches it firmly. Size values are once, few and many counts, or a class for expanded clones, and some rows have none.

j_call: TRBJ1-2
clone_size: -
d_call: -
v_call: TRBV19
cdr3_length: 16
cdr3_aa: CASSADSGAPNYGYTF
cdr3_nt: TGTGCCAGTAGTGCGGATTCAGGGGCGCCTAACTATGGCTACACCTTC

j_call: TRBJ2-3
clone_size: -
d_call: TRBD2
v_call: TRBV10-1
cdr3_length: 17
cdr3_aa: CASSETAGGVRPDTQYF
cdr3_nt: TGCGCCAGCAGTGAGACCGCGGGGGGGGTGCGCCCAGATACGCAGTATTTT

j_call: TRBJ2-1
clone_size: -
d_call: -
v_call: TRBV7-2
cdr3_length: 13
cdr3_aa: CASSLVGLAEQFF
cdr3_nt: TGTGCCAGCAGCTTAGTTGGTCTGGCTGAGCAGTTCTTC

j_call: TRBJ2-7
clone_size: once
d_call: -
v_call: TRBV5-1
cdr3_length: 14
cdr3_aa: CASSSEQGSYEQYF
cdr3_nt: TGCGCCAGCAGCTCAGAACAGGGCTCCTACGAGCAGTACTTC

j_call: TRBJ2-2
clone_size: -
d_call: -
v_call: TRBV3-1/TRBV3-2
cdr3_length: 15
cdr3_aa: CASSQDSANTGELFF
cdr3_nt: TGTGCCAGCAGCCAAGATTCAGCGAACACCGGGGAGCTGTTTTTT

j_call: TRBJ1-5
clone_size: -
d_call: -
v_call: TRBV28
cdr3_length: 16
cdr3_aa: CASRGQGTTSNQPQHF
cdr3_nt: TGTGCCAGCAGGGGGCAGGGGACTACCTCTAATCAGCCCCAGCATTTT

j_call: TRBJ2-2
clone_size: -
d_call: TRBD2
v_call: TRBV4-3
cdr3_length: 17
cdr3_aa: CASSQDALAGPTGELFF
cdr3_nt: TGCGCCAGCAGCCAAGATGCACTAGCGGGGCCCACCGGGGAGCTGTTTTTT

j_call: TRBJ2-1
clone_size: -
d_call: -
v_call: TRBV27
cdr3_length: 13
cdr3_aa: CASARGSYNEQFF
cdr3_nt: TGTGCCAGCGCACGAGGAAGCTACAATGAGCAGTTCTTC

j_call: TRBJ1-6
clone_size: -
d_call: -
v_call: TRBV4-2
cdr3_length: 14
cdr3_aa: CASSQDEGNSPLHF
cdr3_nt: TGTGCCAGCAGCCAAGATGAGGGTAATTCACCCCTCCACTTT

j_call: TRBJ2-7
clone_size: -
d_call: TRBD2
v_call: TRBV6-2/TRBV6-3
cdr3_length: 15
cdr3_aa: CASSYRLAGGYEQYF
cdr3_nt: TGTGCCAGCAGTTACCGTCTAGCGGGAGGATACGAGCAGTACTTC

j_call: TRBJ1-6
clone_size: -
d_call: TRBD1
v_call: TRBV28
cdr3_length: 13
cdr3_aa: CASRMTGDSPLHF
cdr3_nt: TGTGCCAGCCGAATGACAGGGGATTCACCCCTCCACTTT

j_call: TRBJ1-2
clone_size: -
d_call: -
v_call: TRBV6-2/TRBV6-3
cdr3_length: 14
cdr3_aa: CASSPSTESYGYTF
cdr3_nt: TGTGCCAGCAGCCCCTCGACAGAAAGCTATGGCTACACCTTC

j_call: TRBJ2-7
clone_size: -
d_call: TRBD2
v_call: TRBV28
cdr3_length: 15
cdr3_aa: CASSLGLAGTYEQYF
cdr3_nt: TGTGCCAGCAGTCTGGGGCTAGCGGGGACCTACGAGCAGTACTTC

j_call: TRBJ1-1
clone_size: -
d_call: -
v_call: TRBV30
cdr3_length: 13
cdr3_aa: CAWKDRPPGGAFF
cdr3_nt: TGTGCCTGGAAGGATAGGCCCCCCGGGGGAGCTTTCTTT

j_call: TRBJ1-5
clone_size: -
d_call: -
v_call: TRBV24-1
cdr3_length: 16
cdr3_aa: CATSDLQGGPGQPQHF
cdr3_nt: TGTGCCACCAGTGATTTGCAAGGAGGCCCGGGGCAGCCCCAGCATTTT

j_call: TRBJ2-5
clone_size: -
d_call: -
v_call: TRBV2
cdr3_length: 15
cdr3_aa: CASSEDARSGETQYF
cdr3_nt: TGTGCCAGCAGTGAAGATGCAAGAAGCGGAGAGACCCAGTACTTC

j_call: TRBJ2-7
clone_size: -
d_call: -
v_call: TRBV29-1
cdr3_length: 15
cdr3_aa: CSVEEGQATSYEQYF
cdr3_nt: TGCAGCGTTGAAGAGGGTCAGGCGACCTCCTACGAGCAGTACTTC

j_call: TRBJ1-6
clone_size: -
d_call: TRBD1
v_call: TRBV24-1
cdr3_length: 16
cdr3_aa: CATSDQGQPVPSPLHF
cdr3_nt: TGTGCCACCAGTGACCAGGGACAGCCCGTACCCTCACCCCTCCACTTT

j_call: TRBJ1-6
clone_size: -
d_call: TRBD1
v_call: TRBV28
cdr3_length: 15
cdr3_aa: CASSPPDRGRSPLHF
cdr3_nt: TGTGCCAGCAGTCCGCCGGACAGGGGGCGGTCACCCCTCCACTTT

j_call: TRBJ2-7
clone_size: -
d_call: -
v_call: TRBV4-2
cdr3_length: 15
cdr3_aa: CASSQIRPESNEQYF
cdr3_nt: TGTGCCAGCAGCCAGATCAGGCCCGAGAGCAACGAGCAGTACTTC

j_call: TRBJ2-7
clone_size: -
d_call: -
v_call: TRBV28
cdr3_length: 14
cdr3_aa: CASGEGGAGNEQYF
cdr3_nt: TGTGCCAGCGGGGAGGGGGGTGCAGGAAACGAGCAGTACTTC

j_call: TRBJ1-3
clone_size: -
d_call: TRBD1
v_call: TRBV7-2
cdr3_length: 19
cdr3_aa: CASSIPKTAGGFSGNTIYF
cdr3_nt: TGTGCCAGCAGCATCCCGAAGACGGCAGGGGGATTCTCTGGAAACACCATATATTTT

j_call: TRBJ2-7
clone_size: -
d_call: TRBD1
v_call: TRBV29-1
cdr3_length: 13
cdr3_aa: CSGIGTVSYEQYF
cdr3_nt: TGCAGCGGGATCGGGACAGTTTCCTACGAGCAGTACTTC

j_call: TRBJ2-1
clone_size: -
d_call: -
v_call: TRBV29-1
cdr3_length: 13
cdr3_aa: CSVPEGSYNEQFF
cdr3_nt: TGCAGCGTTCCGGAGGGTTCCTACAATGAGCAGTTCTTC

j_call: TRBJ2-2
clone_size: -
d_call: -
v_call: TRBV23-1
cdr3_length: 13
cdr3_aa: CAMSGRHTGELFF
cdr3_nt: TGCGCCATGAGCGGGCGGCACACCGGGGAGCTGTTTTTT

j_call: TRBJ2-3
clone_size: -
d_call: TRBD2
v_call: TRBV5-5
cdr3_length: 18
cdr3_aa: CASSSGLAGGWGTDTQYF
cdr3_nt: TGTGCCAGCAGCTCGGGACTAGCGGGAGGTTGGGGCACAGATACGCAGTATTTT